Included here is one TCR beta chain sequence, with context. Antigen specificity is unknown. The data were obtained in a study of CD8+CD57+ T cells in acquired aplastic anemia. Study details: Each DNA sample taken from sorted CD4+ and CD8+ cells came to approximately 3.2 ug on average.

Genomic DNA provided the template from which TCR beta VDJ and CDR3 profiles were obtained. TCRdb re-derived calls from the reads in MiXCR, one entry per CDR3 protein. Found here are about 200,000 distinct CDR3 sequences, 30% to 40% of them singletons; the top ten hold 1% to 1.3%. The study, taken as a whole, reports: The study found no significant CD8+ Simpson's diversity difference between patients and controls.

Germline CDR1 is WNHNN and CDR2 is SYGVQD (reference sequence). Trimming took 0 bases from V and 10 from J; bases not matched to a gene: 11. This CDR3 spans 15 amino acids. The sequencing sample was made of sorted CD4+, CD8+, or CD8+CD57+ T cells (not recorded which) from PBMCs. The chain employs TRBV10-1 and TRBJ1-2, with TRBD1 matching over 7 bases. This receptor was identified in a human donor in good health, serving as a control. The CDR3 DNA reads TGCGCCAGCAGTGAGTCCGTCAGGGGGTCCCGGGACTACACCTTC. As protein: CASSESVRGSRDYTF.